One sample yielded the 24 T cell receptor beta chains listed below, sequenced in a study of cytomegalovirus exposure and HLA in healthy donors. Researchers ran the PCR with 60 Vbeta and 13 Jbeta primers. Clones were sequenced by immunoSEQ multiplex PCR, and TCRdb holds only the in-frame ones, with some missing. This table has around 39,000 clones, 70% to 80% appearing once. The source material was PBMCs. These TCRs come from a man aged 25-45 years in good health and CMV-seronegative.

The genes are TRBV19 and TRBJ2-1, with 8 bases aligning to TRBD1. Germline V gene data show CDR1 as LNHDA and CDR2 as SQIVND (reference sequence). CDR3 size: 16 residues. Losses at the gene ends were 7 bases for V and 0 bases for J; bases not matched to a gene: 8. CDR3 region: CASNPGQGISYNEQFF. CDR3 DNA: TGTGCCAGTAACCCAGGACAGGGAATCTCCTACAATGAGCAGTTCTTC.

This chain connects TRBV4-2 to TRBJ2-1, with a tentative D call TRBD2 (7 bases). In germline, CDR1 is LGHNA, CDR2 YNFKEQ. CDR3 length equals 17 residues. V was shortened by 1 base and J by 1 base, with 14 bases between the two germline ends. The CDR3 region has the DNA TGTGCCAGCAGCCAAGCCAAGGGGGGGAGATCCTACAATGAGCAGTTCTTC. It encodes CASSQAKGGRSYNEQFF.

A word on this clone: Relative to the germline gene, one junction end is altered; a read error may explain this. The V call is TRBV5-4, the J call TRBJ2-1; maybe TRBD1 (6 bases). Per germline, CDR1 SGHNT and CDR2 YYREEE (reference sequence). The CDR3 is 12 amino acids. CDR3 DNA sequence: TGTGCCGGCAGCTTACAGGGCAATGAGCAGTTCTTC. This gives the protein CAGSLQGNEQFF.

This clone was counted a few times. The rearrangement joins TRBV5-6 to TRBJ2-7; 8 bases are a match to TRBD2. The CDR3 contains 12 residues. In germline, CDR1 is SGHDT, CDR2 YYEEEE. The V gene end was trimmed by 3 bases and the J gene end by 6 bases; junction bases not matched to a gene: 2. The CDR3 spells CASSWGLGEQYF. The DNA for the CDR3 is TGTGCCAGCAGCTGGGGACTAGGCGAGCAGTACTTC.

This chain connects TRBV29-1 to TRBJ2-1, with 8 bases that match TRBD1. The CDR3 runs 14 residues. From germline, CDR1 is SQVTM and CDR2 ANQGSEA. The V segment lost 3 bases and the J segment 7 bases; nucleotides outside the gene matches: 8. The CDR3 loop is CSVDFRDRTNEQFF. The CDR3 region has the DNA TGCAGCGTTGATTTTCGGGACAGGACTAATGAGCAGTTCTTC.

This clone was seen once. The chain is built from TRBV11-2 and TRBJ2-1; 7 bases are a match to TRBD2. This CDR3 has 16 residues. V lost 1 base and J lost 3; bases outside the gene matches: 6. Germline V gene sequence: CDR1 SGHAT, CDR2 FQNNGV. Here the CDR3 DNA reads TGTGCCAGCAGCTTAGTGGGCGGGAGCGTCTACAATGAGCAGTTCTTC. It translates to CASSLVGGSVYNEQFF.

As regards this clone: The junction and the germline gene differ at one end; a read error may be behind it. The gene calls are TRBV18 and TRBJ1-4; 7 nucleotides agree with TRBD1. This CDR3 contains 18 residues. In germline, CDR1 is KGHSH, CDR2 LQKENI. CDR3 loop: CASSPPPGTEAINEKLFF. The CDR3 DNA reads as TGTGCCAGCTCGCCACCGCCCGGGACAGAAGCCATTAATGAAAAACTGTTTTTT.

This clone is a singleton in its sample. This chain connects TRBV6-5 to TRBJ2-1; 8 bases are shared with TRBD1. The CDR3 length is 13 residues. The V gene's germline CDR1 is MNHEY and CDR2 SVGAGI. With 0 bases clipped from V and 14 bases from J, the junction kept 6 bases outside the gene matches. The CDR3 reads CASSYSRQGREFF. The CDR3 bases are TGTGCCAGCAGTTACTCCAGACAGGGGCGGGAGTTCTTC.

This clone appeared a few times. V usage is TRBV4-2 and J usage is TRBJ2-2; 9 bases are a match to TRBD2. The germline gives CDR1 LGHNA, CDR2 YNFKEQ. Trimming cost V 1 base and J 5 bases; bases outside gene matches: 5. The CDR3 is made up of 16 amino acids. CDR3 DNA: TGTGCCAGCAGCCAAGTGGCCAGCGGGAGGACCGGGGAGCTGTTTTTT. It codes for CASSQVASGRTGELFF.

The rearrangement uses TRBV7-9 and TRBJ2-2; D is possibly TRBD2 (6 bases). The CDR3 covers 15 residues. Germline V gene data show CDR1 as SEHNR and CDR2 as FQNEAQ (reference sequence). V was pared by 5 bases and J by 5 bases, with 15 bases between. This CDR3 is CASSRLGSGTGELFF. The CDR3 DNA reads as TGTGCCAGCAGCCGACTGGGCAGCGGGACCGGGGAGCTGTTTTTT.

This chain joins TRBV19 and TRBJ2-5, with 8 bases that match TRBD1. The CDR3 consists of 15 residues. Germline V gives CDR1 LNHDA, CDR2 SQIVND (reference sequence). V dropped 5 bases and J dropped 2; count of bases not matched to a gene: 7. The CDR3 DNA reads TGTGCCAGTAGTCCGGACAGGGTTGGACAAGAGACCCAGTACTTC. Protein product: CASSPDRVGQETQYF.

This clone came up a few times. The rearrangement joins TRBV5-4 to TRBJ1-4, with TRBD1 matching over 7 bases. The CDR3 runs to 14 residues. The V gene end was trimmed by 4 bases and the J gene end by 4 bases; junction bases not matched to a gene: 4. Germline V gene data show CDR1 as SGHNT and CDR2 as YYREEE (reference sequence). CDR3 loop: CASSRQGVNEKLFF. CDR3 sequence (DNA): TGTGCCAGCAGCAGACAGGGAGTTAATGAAAAACTGTTTTTT. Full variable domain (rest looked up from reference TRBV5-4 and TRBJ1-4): ETGVTQSPTHLIKTRGQQVTLRCSSQSGHNTVSWYQQALGQGPQFIFQYYREEENGRGNFPPRFSGLQFPNYSSELNVNALELDDSALYLCASSRQGVNEKLFFGSGTQLSVL.

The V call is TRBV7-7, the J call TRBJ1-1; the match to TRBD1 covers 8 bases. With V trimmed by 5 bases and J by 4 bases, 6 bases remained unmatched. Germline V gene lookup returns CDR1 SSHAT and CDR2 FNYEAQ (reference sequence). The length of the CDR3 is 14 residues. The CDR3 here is CASSRITGGTEAFF. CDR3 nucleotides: TGTGCCAGCAGCCGTATAACAGGGGGCACTGAAGCTTTCTTT. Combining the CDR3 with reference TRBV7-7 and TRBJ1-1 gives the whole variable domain GAGVSQSPRYKVTKRGQDVTLRCDPISSHATLYWYQQALGQGPEFLTYFNYEAQPDKSGLPSDRFSAERPEGSISTLTIQRTEQRDSAMYRCASSRITGGTEAFFGQGTRLTVV.

CDR3 sequence: CASKTGTGGWNYNEQFF. The CDR3 DNA reads as TGTGCCAGCAAAACCGGGACAGGGGGTTGGAACTACAATGAGCAGTTCTTC. The chain couples TRBV7-9 to TRBJ2-1, with 11 positions matching TRBD1. The CDR3 has 17 amino acids. Trimming at V came to 7 bases and at J to 3 bases, leaving 11 bases not matched to a gene. The V gene's germline CDR1 is SEHNR and CDR2 FQNEAQ (reference sequence).

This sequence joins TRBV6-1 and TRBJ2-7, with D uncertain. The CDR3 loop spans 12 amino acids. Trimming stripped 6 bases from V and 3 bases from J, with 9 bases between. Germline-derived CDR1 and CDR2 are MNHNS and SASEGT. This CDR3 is CASRAGYYEQYF. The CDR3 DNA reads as TGTGCCAGCAGGGCAGGCTACTACGAGCAGTACTTC.

The CDR3 is CASSEVLFAYEQYF. In DNA, the CDR3 is TGTGCCAGCAGTGAGGTACTCTTTGCCTACGAGCAGTACTTC. The genes are TRBV2 and TRBJ2-5; no reliable D call. TRBJ2-7 explains the end of the DNA better; the J call may be wrong. Germline V gene lookup returns CDR1 SNHLY and CDR2 FYNNEI. CDR3 length equals 14 residues.

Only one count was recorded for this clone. CDR3 loop: CASIRDTLNTEAFF. The CDR3 region has the DNA TGCGCCAGCATCCGGGACACATTGAACACTGAAGCTTTCTTT. The rearrangement uses TRBV4-1 and TRBJ1-1, with a possible D match to TRBD1 (6 bases). Germline loops: CDR1 MGHRA, CDR2 YSYEKL. The CDR3 totals 14 residues. V lost 7 bases to trimming and J lost 0 bases, with 12 bases between them.

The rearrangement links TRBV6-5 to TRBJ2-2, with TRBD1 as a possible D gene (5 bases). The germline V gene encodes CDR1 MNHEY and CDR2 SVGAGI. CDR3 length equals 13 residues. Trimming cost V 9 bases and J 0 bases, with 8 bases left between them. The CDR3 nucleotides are TGTGCCAGTAGGACATCGAACACCGGGGAGCTGTTTTTT. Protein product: CASRTSNTGELFF.

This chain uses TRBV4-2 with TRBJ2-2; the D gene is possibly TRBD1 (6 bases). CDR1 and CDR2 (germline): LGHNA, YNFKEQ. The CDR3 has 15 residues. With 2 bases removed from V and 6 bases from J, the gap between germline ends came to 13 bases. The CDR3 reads CASSQPGTQPGELFF. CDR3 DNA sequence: TGTGCCAGCAGCCAACCCGGGACACAACCCGGGGAGCTGTTTTTT.

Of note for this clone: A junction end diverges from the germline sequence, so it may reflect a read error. CDR3 sequence reads: CSSSSTMGQGAQTQYF. CDR3 nucleotides: TGTTCCAGCAGCTCAACTATGGGACAGGGGGCGCAGACCCAGTACTTC. The chain recombines TRBV7-9 with TRBJ2-5; TRBD1 aligns across 12 bases. The CDR3 contains 16 residues. Germline V gene lookup returns CDR1 SEHNR and CDR2 FQNEAQ (reference sequence).

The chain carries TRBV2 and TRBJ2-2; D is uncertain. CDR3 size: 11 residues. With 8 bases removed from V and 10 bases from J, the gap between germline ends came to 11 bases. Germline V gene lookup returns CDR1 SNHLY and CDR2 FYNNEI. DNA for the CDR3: TGTGCCAGCTCGCGATCCGTGGAGCTGTTTTTT. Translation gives CASSRSVELFF. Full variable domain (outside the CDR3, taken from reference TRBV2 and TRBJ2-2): EPEVTQTPSHQVTQMGQEVILRCVPISNHLYFYWYRQILGQKVEFLVSFYNNEISEKSEIFDDQFSVERPDGSNFTLKIRSTKLEDSAMYFCASSRSVELFFGEGSRLTVL.

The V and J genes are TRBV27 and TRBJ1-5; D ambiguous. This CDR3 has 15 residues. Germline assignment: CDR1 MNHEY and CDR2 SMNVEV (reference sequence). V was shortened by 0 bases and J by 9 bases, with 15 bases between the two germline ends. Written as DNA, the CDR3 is TGTGCCAGCAGTTTATCCATTTTAGGTAGCCTGCCCCAGCATTTT. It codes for CASSLSILGSLPQHF.

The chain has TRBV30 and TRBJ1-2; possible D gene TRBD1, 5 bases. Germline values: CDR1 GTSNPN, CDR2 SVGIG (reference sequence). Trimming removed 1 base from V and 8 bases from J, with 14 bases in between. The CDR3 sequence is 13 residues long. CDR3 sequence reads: CAWSEGVRGGYTF. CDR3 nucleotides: TGTGCCTGGAGTGAAGGGGTACGTGGAGGCTACACCTTC.

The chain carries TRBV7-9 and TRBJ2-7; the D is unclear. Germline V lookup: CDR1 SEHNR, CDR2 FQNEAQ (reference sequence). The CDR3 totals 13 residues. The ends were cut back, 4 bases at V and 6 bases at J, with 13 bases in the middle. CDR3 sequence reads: CASSSVGRFEQYF. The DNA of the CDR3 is TGTGCCAGCAGCTCAGTGGGCCGCTTCGAGCAGTACTTC.